This TCR beta chain derives from a study of siplizumab effects on memory and regulatory T cells. Study-level findings and limits: Siplizumab significantly brought down the alloreactive sequences that trace back to unstimulated CD4+ memory cells. No more than a minor fraction of alloreactive clones could be traced back to unstimulated subsets.

Concerning this clone: The antigen remains undetermined.

Measured with immunoSEQ multiplex PCR; TCRdb has only the in-frame clones, and not every one. Counted here are about 100,000 clones, about 90% occurring once; the ten biggest clones make up approximately 2.7%. CDR1 MNHNY and CDR2 SVGAGI come from the germline V gene (reference sequence). With 6 bases clipped from V and 0 bases from J, the junction kept 4 bases outside the gene matches. This CDR3 region has 14 residues. Sequenced: CD4+ T cells sorted from blood. The chain carries TRBV6-6 and TRBJ1-1; 7 positions match TRBD1. This clonotype was obtained from a human donor in good health. Some clones in this sample may be carry-over from other donors' samples. The CDR3 DNA reads TGTGCCAGCAGGCACAGGGGAATGAACACTGAAGCTTTCTTT. It yields the protein CASRHRGMNTEAFF.